This T cell receptor (beta chain) derives from a study of blood T cells in healthy people across ages. General study points: A conclusive naive versus antigen-experienced comparison was prevented by the unsorted PBMCs. Observed TCR beta diversity showed a strong correlation with the percentage of naive T cells as measured by flow cytometry.

Alongside a J-beta primer mix, a sample-barcoded 5' primer served in a second PCR lasting roughly 7 to 11 cycles. All cDNA molecules were each tagged by a template-switch adaptor with 12 random nucleotides. TCRdb used MiXCR to reprocess the 5' RACE reads, holding one entry per CDR3 protein. The repertoire holds fewer than 1.5 million distinct CDR3 sequences, approximately 40% seen once, with around 8% in the top ten. Concerning this clonotype itself: The antigen remains undetermined.

Donors gave around 10 milliliters of peripheral blood apiece. The TCR was taken from a woman aged 18 to 35 in good health. The specimen was blood.

This CDR3 reads CASSLAVQQFF. In nucleotides, the CDR3 is TGTGCCAGCAGCTTGGCGGTTCAGCAGTTCTTC. V gene TRBV5-6 combines with J gene TRBJ2-1; D is uncertain. CDR1 is SGHDT, CDR2 YYEEEE, per germline. This CDR3 is built from 11 residues. The V end was cut by 0 bases, the J end by 11 bases, with 6 bases between.